This entry concerns a single T cell receptor beta chain. The data stem from a study of blood T cell repertoires in COVID-19. Background on the study: Samples of COVID-19 (acute and convalescent) were obtained from the United States, Italy and Spain. T cells, B-cell-depleted T cells, or PBMCs provided the cDNA or gDNA that served as material.

The CDR3 is 13 amino acids. V dropped 5 bases and J dropped 4 bases, with 11 bases sitting between them. The germline V gene encodes CDR1 SNHLY and CDR2 FYNNEI. Those who participated ranged in age from about 18 to 89 years and resided in 24 US areas. Per the original data handling: For nucleated cells, counts were estimated from reference gene primer amplification. Repertoires were generated with immunoSEQ multiplex PCR, while TCRdb's copy carries only in-frame clones and drops some. V, J and clone size are those of that table, while D and trimming were read from the DNA. The sample consists of fewer than 350,000 clones, 85% of them appearing once.

The sample comprised PBMCs or T cells enriched from blood (not recorded which). The sequence was collected from a young woman who had been exposed to COVID-19. The chain links TRBV2 to TRBJ1-2; D might be TRBD1 (6 bases). This CDR3 reads CASSRTEVYGYTF. As DNA, the CDR3 is TGTGCCAGCAGTAGGACAGAAGTCTATGGCTACACCTTC.